Shown below are 16 T cell receptor beta chains from a single sample sequenced in a study of T cells expressing NK-cell markers. TCRdb reprocessed the 5' RACE reads and keeps a single row for each CDR3 protein, giving no DNA. The ten top clones account for 4% to 6.5%, within a sample of some 340,000 distinct CDR3 sequences. Specimen: blood T cells: a sorted CD56 or NKG2C T cell subset, CD4+ or CD8+ T cells, or bulk PBMC T cells (not recorded which). The receptor source for this set is a man aged 18 to 70 in good health.

J is TRBJ2-2 and V is TRBV3-1; the TCRdb D gene call, TRBD2, has no DNA to confirm it. The germline CDR1 and CDR2 sequences are LGHDT and YNNKEL (reference sequence). This CDR3 region has 14 residues. CDR3 sequence reads: CASSQRAGYGELFF.

The rearrangement uses TRBV4-1 and TRBJ2-6; TCRdb indicates TRBD1, and absent DNA this call remains unverified. This CDR3 is 16 amino acids long. Looked up from germline, CDR1 is MGHRA and CDR2 is YSYEKL. The CDR3 sequence is CASSQPGPSGANVLTF.

V usage is TRBV12-3 or TRBV12-4 and J usage is TRBJ2-4; TCRdb selects TRBD1, and the lack of DNA leaves this call unchecked. The CDR3 has 15 amino acids. Here the CDR3 reads CASRGPGQERNIQYF.

V usage is TRBV7-8 and J usage is TRBJ2-7. The CDR3 has 14 residues. Germline V gene data show CDR1 as SGHVS and CDR2 as FQNEAQ. The CDR3 protein is CASSQTRTVNEQYF.

The chain carries TRBV12-3 or TRBV12-4 and TRBJ2-5; TCRdb's D gene call, TRBD1, goes unchecked for lack of DNA. This CDR3 is built from 14 residues. The CDR3 loop reads CASSLRRGPETQYF.

The chain is built from TRBV2 and TRBJ2-7. The CDR3 has 12 residues. Germline CDR1 SNHLY, CDR2 FYNNEI. CDR3 sequence: CASSELGYEQYF.

This sequence joins TRBV12-3 or TRBV12-4 and TRBJ2-7; TCRdb indicates TRBD1, and absent DNA this call remains unverified. The CDR3 length is 14 residues. CDR3 amino acids: CASSFARGDYEQYF.

The gene calls are TRBV10-3 and TRBJ2-5; absent DNA, TCRdb's TRBD2 call cannot be checked. This CDR3 is 17 amino acids long. CDR1 and CDR2 from the germline V gene are ENHRY and SYGVKD. The CDR3 spells CAISESPTSGGQETQYF.

This chain joins TRBV27 and TRBJ1-2; TCRdb indicates TRBD1, and absent DNA this call remains unverified. This CDR3 is built from 13 residues. Per the germline V gene, CDR1 is MNHEY and CDR2 is SMNVEV (reference sequence). CDR3 sequence: CASSLMGTKGYTF.

The gene calls are TRBV12-3 or TRBV12-4 and TRBJ2-2; there is no DNA to check the TCRdb D call of TRBD1. There are 16 residues in the CDR3. CDR3 loop: CASSLGGGRDTGELFF.

This sequence joins TRBV3-1 and TRBJ1-2; TCRdb picks TRBD1, but there is no DNA to check that call. From germline, CDR1 is LGHDT and CDR2 YNNKEL (reference sequence). The CDR3 consists of 14 residues. CDR3: CASSQDAGIRGYTF.

V gene TRBV7-2 combines with J gene TRBJ2-1. CDR1 and CDR2 from the germline V gene are SGHTA and FQGNSA. This CDR3 is built from 13 residues. The chain's CDR3 is CASSFSIFDEQFF. Full variable domain (remainder filled in from reference TRBV7-2 and TRBJ2-1): GAGVSQSPSNKVTEKGKDVELRCDPISGHTALYWYRQSLGQGLEFLIYFQGNSAPDKSGLPSDRFSAERTGGSVSTLTIQRTQQEDSAVYLCASSFSIFDEQFFGPGTRLTVL.

The chain joins TRBV13 to TRBJ2-1. The CDR3 has 16 amino acids. Germline V lookup: CDR1 PRHDT, CDR2 FYEKMQ (reference sequence). The CDR3 loop reads CASSFRRKVTLNEQFF.

The V and J genes are TRBV5-5 and TRBJ1-5; TCRdb picks TRBD1, but there is no DNA to check that call. Per the germline V gene, CDR1 is SGHKS and CDR2 is YYEKEE (reference sequence). The CDR3 has 15 residues. The CDR3 sequence: CASSLETGRGRAQHF.

This sequence joins TRBV30 and TRBJ2-3. This CDR3 has 12 residues. CDR1 and CDR2 from the germline V gene are GTSNPN and SVGIG (reference sequence). CDR3 amino acids: CAWGHVADTQYF.

The chain joins TRBV20-1 to TRBJ1-3; TCRdb's assignment of TRBD1 cannot be checked, as there is no DNA. The germline V gene encodes CDR1 DFQATT and CDR2 SNEGSKA (reference sequence). The CDR3 totals 15 residues. CDR3 residues: CSARSGGGSGNTIYF.